Listed below are T cell receptor beta chains from one sample, sequenced in a study of PD-1 blockade in classical Hodgkin lymphoma. The table came from immunoSEQ multiplex PCR; TCRdb's copy has only in-frame clones and leaves some out. The sample yields approximately 44,000 clones, roughly 80% seen once. The material sequenced was peripheral blood mononuclear cells (PBMCs), taken at baseline. The receptors shown here come from a human donor with classical Hodgkin lymphoma. Each CDR3 is given with its conserved first and last residue. The order of the fields is J gene, D gene, V gene, clone size, CDR3 protein, CDR3 DNA. D genes are given only for firm matches. Not every row has a clone size; where given, it reads once, few, many or a size class.

TRBJ2-3,NA,TRBV5-1,NA,CASRGQLSTDTQYF,TGCGCCAGCAGAGGACAGTTGAGCACAGATACGCAGTATTTT
TRBJ1-6,NA,TRBV28,NA,CASTPPRGPLHF,TGTGCCAGCACCCCCCCCAGGGGCCCCCTCCACTTT
TRBJ2-1,TRBD2,TRBV11-2,NA,CASSFRAGGENEQFF,TGTGCCAGCAGCTTTAGGGCGGGAGGAGAAAATGAGCAGTTCTTC
TRBJ2-1,TRBD2,TRBV30,NA,CAWKGLAGGDYNEQFF,TGTGCCTGGAAGGGACTAGCGGGAGGAGACTACAATGAGCAGTTCTTC
TRBJ2-7,TRBD1,TRBV19,NA,CASSMISGGQGVRQYF,TGTGCCAGTAGTATGATATCTGGGGGACAGGGGGTTCGGCAGTACTTC
TRBJ2-1,TRBD1,TRBV19,NA,CAASRGLEIDEQFF,TGTGCCGCCTCCAGGGGGTTAGAAATCGATGAGCAGTTCTTC
TRBJ2-1,NA,TRBV7-7,NA,CASSPTGSGEQFF,TGTGCTAGCAGCCCAACTGGTTCCGGTGAGCAGTTCTTC
TRBJ2-3,NA,TRBV7-2,NA,CASSPGTGGATDTQYF,TGTGCCAGCAGCCCCGGGACTGGGGGTGCGACAGATACGCAGTATTTT
TRBJ2-5,NA,TRBV27,NA,CASSPLRQETQYF,TGTGCCAGCAGTCCCCTAAGGCAAGAGACCCAGTACTTC
TRBJ1-1,NA,TRBV30,NA,CAWTSLNTEAFF,TGTGCCTGGACTTCGTTGAACACTGAAGCTTTCTTT
TRBJ2-7,NA,TRBV18,NA,CASSPGNYEQYF,TGTGCCAGCTCACCGGGGAACTACGAGCAGTACTTC
TRBJ2-7,NA,TRBV10-1,NA,CASSQGPGEQYF,TGCGCCAGCAGCCAAGGACCTGGCGAGCAGTACTTC
TRBJ2-6,TRBD1,TRBV7-3,NA,CASSQGAGANVLTF,TGTGCCAGCAGTCAGGGGGCAGGGGCCAACGTCCTGACTTTC
TRBJ1-2,NA,TRBV19,NA,CASSYPNYGYTF,TGTGCCAGTAGTTACCCCAACTATGGCTACACCTTC
TRBJ2-2,NA,TRBV2,NA,CASRRTTILFSGELFF,TGTGCCAGCAGACGGACTACTATTCTCTTTTCCGGGGAGCTGTTTTTT
TRBJ1-5,TRBD1,TRBV7-2,NA,CASSARTGLGQPQHF,TGTGCCAGCAGCGCCAGGACAGGTCTCGGTCAGCCCCAGCATTTT
TRBJ1-5,NA,TRBV9,NA,CASSVDLGDNQPQHF,TGTGCCAGCAGCGTAGATCTGGGGGACAATCAGCCCCAGCATTTT
TRBJ2-1,TRBD2,TRBV7-9,NA,CASSFFLAATYNEQFF,TGTGCCAGCAGCTTTTTCCTAGCGGCAACTTACAATGAGCAGTTCTTC
TRBJ2-7,NA,TRBV10-1,NA,CASSQEVGYEQYF,TGCGCCAGCAGTCAGGAGGTAGGGTACGAGCAGTACTTC
TRBJ2-5,TRBD1,TRBV27,once,CASTGQGLGETQYF,TGTGCCAGCACCGGACAGGGGTTAGGTGAGACCCAGTACTTC
TRBJ2-2,NA,TRBV9,NA,CASSPSGGGTGELFF,TGTGCCAGCAGCCCGTCCGGAGGAGGCACCGGGGAGCTGTTTTTT
TRBJ2-3,NA,TRBV28,NA,CASSFLPAGSSTDTQYF,TGTGCCAGCAGTTTTCTTCCAGCGGGTTCTAGCACAGATACGCAGTATTTT
TRBJ2-7,NA,TRBV7-8,NA,CASSLGVDTKPYEQYF,TGTGCCAGCAGCTTGGGGGTAGACACAAAGCCCTACGAGCAGTACTTC
TRBJ2-7,TRBD2,TRBV11-2,NA,CAARPGLAGDRQYF,TGTGCCGCAAGACCGGGACTAGCGGGAGACCGCCAGTACTTC
TRBJ2-7,TRBD1,TRBV6-5,NA,CASTPEGQLYEQYF,TGTGCCAGCACCCCAGAGGGACAGCTCTACGAGCAGTACTTC
TRBJ1-2,TRBD1,TRBV6-6,few,CASITGQGSNYGYTF,TGTGCCAGCATCACTGGACAGGGTTCTAACTATGGCTACACCTTC
TRBJ2-2,NA,TRBV18,NA,CASSRSGTGDTGELFF,TGTGCCAGCTCACGATCCGGGACTGGGGACACCGGGGAGCTGTTTTTT
TRBJ2-5,NA,TRBV21-1,NA,CASRGQRGWETQYF,TGTGCCAGCAGGGGACAGCGGGGTTGGGAGACCCAGTACTTC
TRBJ1-1,TRBD1,TRBV6-4,few,CASSETGRSTEAFF,TGTGCCAGCAGCGAGACAGGGAGAAGTACTGAAGCTTTCTTT
TRBJ2-1,TRBD2,TRBV9,NA,CASSAPGTSAEDEQFF,TGTGCCAGCAGCGCACCTGGGACTAGCGCTGAGGATGAGCAGTTCTTC
TRBJ1-5,NA,TRBV19,once,CASSGGGSQPQHF,TGTGCCAGTTCCGGAGGGGGGAGTCAGCCCCAGCATTTT
TRBJ1-2,TRBD1,TRBV2,NA,CASSMGQGYGVHGYTF,TGTGCCAGCAGTATGGGACAGGGGTATGGGGTCCATGGCTACACCTTC
TRBJ2-1,TRBD2,TRBV10-1,NA,CASSESSGISYNEQFF,TGCGCCAGCAGTGAGTCTAGCGGGATCTCCTACAATGAGCAGTTCTTC
TRBJ2-7,NA,TRBV6-1,NA,CASSEQFSSYEQYF,TGTGCCAGCAGTGAGCAGTTCAGCTCCTACGAGCAGTACTTC
TRBJ2-5,NA,TRBV13,NA,CASSLGQQETQYF,TGTGCCAGCAGCTTAGGACAGCAAGAGACCCAGTACTTC
TRBJ1-1,NA,TRBV18,few,CASSPPGNTEAFF,TGTGCCAGCTCACCCCCAGGGAACACTGAAGCTTTCTTT
TRBJ2-7,TRBD2,TRBV18,few,CASSPRTGGSYEQYF,TGTGCCAGCTCACCACGGACGGGGGGGTCCTACGAGCAGTACTTC
TRBJ1-3,TRBD1,TRBV5-1,few,CASSWGQGRDTIYF,TGCGCCAGCAGCTGGGGACAGGGGAGGGACACCATATATTTT
TRBJ2-5,NA,TRBV9,NA,CASSLRGVWQETQYF,TGTGCCAGCAGCCTGAGGGGAGTTTGGCAAGAGACCCAGTACTTC
TRBJ2-2,TRBD1,TRBV19,NA,CASRLGTVNTGELFF,TGTGCCAGTCGTCTAGGGACAGTTAACACCGGGGAGCTGTTTTTT
TRBJ2-1,NA,TRBV28,NA,CASISRGEEQFF,TGTGCCAGCATCTCCCGAGGGGAAGAGCAGTTCTTC
TRBJ2-3,TRBD1,TRBV11-2,few,CASSLGRRGYLTDTQYF,TGTGCCAGCAGCTTGGGGCGCAGGGGGTACCTCACAGATACGCAGTATTTT
TRBJ2-2,NA,TRBV6-5,NA,CASTSMGHTGELFF,TGTGCCAGCACCTCCATGGGACACACCGGGGAGCTGTTTTTT
TRBJ2-5,TRBD2,TRBV2,few,CASSVARAGEKETQYF,TGTGCCAGCAGTGTTGCCAGAGCGGGAGAGAAGGAGACCCAGTACTTC